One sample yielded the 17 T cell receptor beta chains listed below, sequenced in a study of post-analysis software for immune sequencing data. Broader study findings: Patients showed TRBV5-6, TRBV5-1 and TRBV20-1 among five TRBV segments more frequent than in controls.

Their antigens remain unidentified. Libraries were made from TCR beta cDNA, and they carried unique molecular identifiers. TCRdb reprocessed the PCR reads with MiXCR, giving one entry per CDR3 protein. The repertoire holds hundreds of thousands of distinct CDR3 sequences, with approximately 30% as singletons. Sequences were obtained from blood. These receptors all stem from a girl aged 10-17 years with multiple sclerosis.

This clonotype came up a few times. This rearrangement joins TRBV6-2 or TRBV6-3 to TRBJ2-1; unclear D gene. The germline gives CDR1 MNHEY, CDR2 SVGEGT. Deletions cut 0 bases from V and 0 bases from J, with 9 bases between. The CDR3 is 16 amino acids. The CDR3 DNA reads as TGTGCCAGCAGTTACTCGACGATTAGCTCCTACAATGAGCAGTTCTTC. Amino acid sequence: CASSYSTISSYNEQFF.

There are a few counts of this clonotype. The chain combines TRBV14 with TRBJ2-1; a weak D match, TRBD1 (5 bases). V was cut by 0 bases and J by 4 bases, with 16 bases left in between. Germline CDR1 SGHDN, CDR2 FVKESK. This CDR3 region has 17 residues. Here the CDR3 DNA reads TGTGCCAGCAGCCAAGATTTAGGGGATGCGGTATACAATGAGCAGTTCTTC. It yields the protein CASSQDLGDAVYNEQFF. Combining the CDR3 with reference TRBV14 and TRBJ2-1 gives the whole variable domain EAGVTQFPSHSVIEKGQTVTLRCDPISGHDNLYWYRRVMGKEIKFLLHFVKESKQDESGMPNNRFLAERTGGTYSTLKVQPAELEDSGVYFCASSQDLGDAVYNEQFFGPGTRLTVL.

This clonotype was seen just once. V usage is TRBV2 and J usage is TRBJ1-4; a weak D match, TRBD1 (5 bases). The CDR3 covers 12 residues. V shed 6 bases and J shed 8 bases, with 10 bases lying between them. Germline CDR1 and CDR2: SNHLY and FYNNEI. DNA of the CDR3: TGTGCCAGCAGCAGGGCAGAGGAAAAACTGTTTTTT. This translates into CASSRAEEKLFF.

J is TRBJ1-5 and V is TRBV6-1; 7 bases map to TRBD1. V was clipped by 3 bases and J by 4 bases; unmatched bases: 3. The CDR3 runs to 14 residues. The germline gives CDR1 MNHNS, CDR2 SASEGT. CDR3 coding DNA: TGTGCCAGCAGTGACGCGGGACAGAATCAGCCCCAGCATTTT. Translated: CASSDAGQNQPQHF.

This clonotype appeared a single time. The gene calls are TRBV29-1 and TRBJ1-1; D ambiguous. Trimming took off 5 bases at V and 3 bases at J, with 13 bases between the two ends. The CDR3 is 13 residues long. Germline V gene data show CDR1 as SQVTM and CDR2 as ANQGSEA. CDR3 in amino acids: CSVNPRPYTEAFF. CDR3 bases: TGCAGCGTTAACCCTCGCCCTTACACTGAAGCTTTCTTT.

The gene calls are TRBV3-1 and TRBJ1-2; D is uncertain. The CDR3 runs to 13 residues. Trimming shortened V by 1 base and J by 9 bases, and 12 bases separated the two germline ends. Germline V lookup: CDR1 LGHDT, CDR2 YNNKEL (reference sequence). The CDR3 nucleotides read TGTGCCAGCAGCCAAGTCGCCCGGAGGAGCTACACCTTC. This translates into CASSQVARRSYTF.

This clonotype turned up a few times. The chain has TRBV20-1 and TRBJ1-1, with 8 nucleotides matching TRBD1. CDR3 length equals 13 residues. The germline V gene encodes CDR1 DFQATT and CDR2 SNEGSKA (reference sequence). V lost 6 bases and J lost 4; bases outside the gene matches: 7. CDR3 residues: CSAAQGAGTEAFF. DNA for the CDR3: TGCAGTGCCGCTCAGGGGGCGGGCACTGAAGCTTTCTTT.

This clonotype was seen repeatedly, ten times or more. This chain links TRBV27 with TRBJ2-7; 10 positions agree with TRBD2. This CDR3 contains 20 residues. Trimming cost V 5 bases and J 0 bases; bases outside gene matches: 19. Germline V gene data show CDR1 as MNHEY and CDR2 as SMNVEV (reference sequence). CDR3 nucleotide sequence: TGTGCCAGCAGTCCATACCCATTCCTAGCGGGAGACTCCCTCTCCTACGAGCAGTACTTC. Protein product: CASSPYPFLAGDSLSYEQYF.

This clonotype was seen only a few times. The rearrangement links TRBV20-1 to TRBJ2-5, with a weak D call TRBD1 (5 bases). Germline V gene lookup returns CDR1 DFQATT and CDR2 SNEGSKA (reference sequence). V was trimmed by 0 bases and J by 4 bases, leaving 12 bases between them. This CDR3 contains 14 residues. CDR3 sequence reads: CSARDPLGPETQYF. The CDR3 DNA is TGCAGTGCTAGAGATCCTCTGGGGCCAGAGACCCAGTACTTC.

CDR3 in DNA: TGCAGCGTTGAAGATCGCCGGGGTCTTGGCTATGGCTACACCTTC. Its translation: CSVEDRRGLGYGYTF. The chain recombines TRBV29-1 with TRBJ1-2; no definite D call. Germline V gene data show CDR1 as SQVTM and CDR2 as ANQGSEA. CDR3 length: 15 residues. Deletions cut 0 bases from V and 4 bases from J, with 15 bases between.

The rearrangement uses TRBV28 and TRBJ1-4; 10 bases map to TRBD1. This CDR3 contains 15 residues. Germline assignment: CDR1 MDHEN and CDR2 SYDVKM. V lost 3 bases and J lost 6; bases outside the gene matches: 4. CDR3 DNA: TGTGCCAGCAGTTTGTTCGGACAGGGGGATGAAAAACTGTTTTTT. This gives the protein CASSLFGQGDEKLFF.

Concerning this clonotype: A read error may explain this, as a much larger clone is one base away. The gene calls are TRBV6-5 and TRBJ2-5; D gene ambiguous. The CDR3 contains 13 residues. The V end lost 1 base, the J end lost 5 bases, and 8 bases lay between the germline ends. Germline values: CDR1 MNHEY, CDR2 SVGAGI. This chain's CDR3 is CASSYFSTETQYF. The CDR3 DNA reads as TGTGCCAGCAGTTACTTTAGCACGGAGACCCAGTACTTC.

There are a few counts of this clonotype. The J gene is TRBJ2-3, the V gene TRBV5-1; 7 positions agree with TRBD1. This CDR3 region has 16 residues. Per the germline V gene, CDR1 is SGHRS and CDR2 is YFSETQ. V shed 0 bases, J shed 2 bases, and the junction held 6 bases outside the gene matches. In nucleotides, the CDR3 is TGCGCCAGCAGCTTGGCTGGGACAGTAACCACAGATACGCAGTATTTT. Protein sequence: CASSLAGTVTTDTQYF.

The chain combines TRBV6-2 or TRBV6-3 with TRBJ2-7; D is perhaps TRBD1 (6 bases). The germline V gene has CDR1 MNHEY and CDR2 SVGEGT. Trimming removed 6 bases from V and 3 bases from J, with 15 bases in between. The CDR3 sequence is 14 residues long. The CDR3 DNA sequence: TGTGCCAGCAGACTATCAGGGGAAGGCTACGAGCAGTACTTC. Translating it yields CASRLSGEGYEQYF.

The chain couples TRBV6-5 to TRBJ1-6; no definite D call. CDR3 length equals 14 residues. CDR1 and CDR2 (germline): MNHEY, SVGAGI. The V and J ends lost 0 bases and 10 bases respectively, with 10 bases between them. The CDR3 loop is CASSYSRSGSPLHF. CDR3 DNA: TGTGCCAGCAGTTACTCGAGGTCGGGCTCACCCCTCCACTTT.

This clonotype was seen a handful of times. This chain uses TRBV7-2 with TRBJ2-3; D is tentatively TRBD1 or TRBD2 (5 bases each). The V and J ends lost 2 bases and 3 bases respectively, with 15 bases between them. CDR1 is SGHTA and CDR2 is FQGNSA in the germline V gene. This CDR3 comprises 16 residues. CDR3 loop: CASSLKWDGITDTQYF. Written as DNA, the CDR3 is TGTGCCAGCAGCTTAAAGTGGGACGGGATAACAGATACGCAGTATTTT.

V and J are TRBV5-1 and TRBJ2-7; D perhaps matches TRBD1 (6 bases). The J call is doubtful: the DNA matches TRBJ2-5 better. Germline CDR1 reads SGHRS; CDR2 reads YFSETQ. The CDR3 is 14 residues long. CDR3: CASSLVGGAWTQYF. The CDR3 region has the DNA TGCGCCAGCAGCTTGGTAGGGGGTGCGTGGACCCAGTACTTC.